The next 5 T cell receptor beta chains were all read from a single sample in a study of blood T cells in healthy people across ages. The authors ran a second PCR of roughly 6 to 12 cycles using a sample-barcoded 5' primer and a J-beta primer mix. MiXCR was run by TCRdb on the 5' RACE reads, yielding one entry per CDR3 protein. The repertoire has nearly 1 million distinct CDR3 sequences, roughly 51% of them found once; the top ten carry about 21%. The sample comprised blood. The receptors originated from a woman aged 55-70 years in good health.

The chain links TRBV28 to TRBJ2-4; TRBD1 might be the D (5 bases). V was shortened by 5 bases and J by 13 bases, with 33 bases between the two germline ends. The germline gives CDR1 MDHEN, CDR2 SYDVKM. The CDR3 has 18 residues. The CDR3 region is CASSHATGGIWGSYGQYF. CDR3 nucleotide sequence: TGTGCCAGCAGTCACGCAACAGGTGGGATTTGGGGCTCCTACGGGCAGTACTTC.

The CDR3 is CASSRPDRRGGELFF. DNA for the CDR3: TGTGCCAGCAGTCGACCCGACAGGCGTGGCGGGGAGCTGTTTTTT. The chain employs TRBV12-3 or TRBV12-4 and TRBJ2-2, with a possible D match to TRBD1 (6 bases). The V end was cut by 5 bases, the J end by 7 bases, with 17 bases between. The CDR3 totals 15 residues.

This sequence joins TRBV27 and TRBJ2-3; the match to TRBD2 covers 14 bases. With V trimmed by 2 bases and J by 4 bases, 11 bases remained unmatched. This CDR3 is built from 19 residues. CDR1 and CDR2 from the germline V gene are MNHEY and SMNVEV (reference sequence). The CDR3 DNA sequence: TGTGCCAGCAGTTTAGTCCCCGGGACTAGCGGGAGAGCGGCAGATACGCAGTATTTT. This translates into CASSLVPGTSGRAADTQYF.

The chain links TRBV18 to TRBJ2-1; perhaps TRBD1 as D (6 bases). V was cut by 0 bases and J by 0 bases, with 12 bases left in between. This CDR3 is built from 17 residues. CDR1 KGHSH and CDR2 LQKENI come from the germline V gene. The CDR3: CASSPPRQASSYNEQFF. The CDR3 region has the DNA TGTGCCAGCTCACCACCTAGACAGGCGAGCTCCTACAATGAGCAGTTCTTC.

The J gene is TRBJ2-1, the V gene TRBV10-3; D call uncertain. Germline V gene data show CDR1 as ENHRY and CDR2 as SYGVKD. V was trimmed by 7 bases and J by 3 bases, leaving 16 bases between them. The CDR3 runs to 15 residues. The CDR3, as DNA: TGTGCCATCAAAGGTGGGCCGTCTAACTACAATGAGCAGTTCTTC. It yields the protein CAIKGGPSNYNEQFF.